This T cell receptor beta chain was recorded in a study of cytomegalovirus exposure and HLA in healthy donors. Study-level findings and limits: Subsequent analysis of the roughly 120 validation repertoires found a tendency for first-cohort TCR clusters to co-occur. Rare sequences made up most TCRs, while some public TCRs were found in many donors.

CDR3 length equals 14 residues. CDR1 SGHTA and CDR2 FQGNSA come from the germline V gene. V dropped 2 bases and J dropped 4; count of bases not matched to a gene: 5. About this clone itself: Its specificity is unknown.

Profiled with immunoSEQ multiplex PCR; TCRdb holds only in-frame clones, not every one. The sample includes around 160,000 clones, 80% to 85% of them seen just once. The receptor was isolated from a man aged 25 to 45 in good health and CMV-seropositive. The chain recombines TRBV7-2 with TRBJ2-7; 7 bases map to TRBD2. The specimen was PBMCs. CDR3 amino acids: CASSLSGGGYEQYF. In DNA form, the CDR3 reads TGTGCCAGCAGCTTAAGTGGCGGGGGATACGAGCAGTACTTC.